A single sample gave rise to the 25 T cell receptor beta chains below, sequenced in a study of T-cell memory formation after mild COVID-19. TCRdb re-called the 5' RACE reads through MiXCR, storing one row per CDR3 protein. Of a few hundred thousand distinct CDR3 sequences listed, roughly 19% were seen once; the top ten hold 21%. The specimen sequenced was PBMCs or a T cell subset sorted from them (not recorded which). The receptors here all came from a man aged 18 to 30 who had mild COVID-19 (a few samples of this study predate the infection). Cell type and time point are not known.

In this sample, this clonotype turned up a few times. The CDR3 nucleotides read TGTGCCACCAGCAGAGGGGGGGCTCTCTCCTACAATGAGCAGTTCTTC. Protein sequence: CATSRGGALSYNEQFF. The chain has TRBV15 and TRBJ2-1; the D gene could be TRBD1 or TRBD2 (6 bases each). The CDR3 totals 16 residues. The V gene's germline CDR1 is LNHNV and CDR2 YYDKDF (reference sequence). The germline V and J ends were trimmed by 1 base and 0 bases, with 10 bases remaining between them.

The V and J genes are TRBV5-1 and TRBJ2-3, with D tentatively TRBD2 (5 bases). This CDR3 comprises 17 residues. The germline gives CDR1 SGHRS, CDR2 YFSETQ. V lost 0 bases and J 6 bases, leaving 20 bases between the germline ends. The CDR3 DNA reads as TGCGCCAGCAGCTTGGACCGGGCCCTCGGGATGCGGGATACGCAGTATTTT. Translated: CASSLDRALGMRDTQYF.

This clonotype occurred many times. The chain carries TRBV5-5 and TRBJ2-5; D call uncertain. The ends were cut back, 5 bases at V and 0 bases at J, with 11 bases in the middle. Per germline, CDR1 SGHKS and CDR2 YYEKEE (reference sequence). The CDR3 runs 14 residues. The CDR3 bases are TGTGCCAGCAGGAACCTGTTAAACCAAGAGACCCAGTACTTC. The encoded protein is CASRNLLNQETQYF.

This clonotype appeared a few times. The chain links TRBV2 to TRBJ2-3; D is unclear. V shed 6 bases and J shed 1 base, with 14 bases lying between them. The CDR3 contains 15 residues. CDR1 and CDR2 (germline): SNHLY, FYNNEI. The chain's CDR3 is CASRDDNTGTDTQYF. The DNA for the CDR3 is TGTGCCAGCAGGGACGACAATACAGGCACAGATACGCAGTATTTT.

The CDR3 region is CASSLLSGGAVPTDTQYF. The CDR3 coding sequence is TGTGCCAGCAGCTTACTTAGCGGGGGGGCCGTCCCCACAGATACGCAGTATTTT. V usage is TRBV7-6 and J usage is TRBJ2-3; 11 nucleotides match TRBD2. V shed 2 bases, J shed 2 bases, and the junction held 9 bases outside the gene matches. There are 18 residues in the CDR3. CDR1 and CDR2 (germline): SGHVS, FNYEAQ.

There are a few counts of this clonotype. This chain links TRBV10-3 with TRBJ1-1, with D possibly being TRBD1 (5 bases). V shed 8 bases and J shed 4 bases, with 23 bases lying between them. Germline V gene lookup returns CDR1 ENHRY and CDR2 SYGVKD. The CDR3 consists of 16 residues. The CDR3 region is CAIHSSNRGVSTEAFF. The CDR3 nucleotides are TGTGCCATCCACTCGTCCAACCGGGGGGTCAGCACTGAAGCTTTCTTT.

This clonotype has only a few counts. The chain employs TRBV7-9 and TRBJ2-1; D not certain. V was pared by 3 bases and J by 12 bases, with 12 bases between. Germline values: CDR1 SEHNR, CDR2 FQNEAQ (reference sequence). CDR3 length: 12 residues. In nucleotides, the CDR3 is TGTGCCAGCAGCTTCCTAACCGGCCTGCAGTTCTTC. Its protein product is CASSFLTGLQFF. The full variable domain, in which reference TRBV7-9 and TRBJ2-1 provide the parts outside the CDR3, is DTGVSQNPRHKITKRGQNVTFRCDPISEHNRLYWYRQTLGQGPEFLTYFQNEAQLEKSRLLSDRFSAERPKGSFSTLEIQRTEQGDSAMYLCASSFLTGLQFFGPGTRLTVL.

The chain couples TRBV6-2 or TRBV6-3 to TRBJ2-2; the match to TRBD2 covers 12 bases. V shed 6 bases and J 4 bases; nucleotides not matched to a gene: 9. The V gene's germline CDR1 is MNHEY and CDR2 SVGEGT. The CDR3 totals 17 residues. For the CDR3, the DNA is TGTGCCAGCAGCCCCCGACTAGCGGGGGCCCTCACCGGGGAGCTGTTTTTT. Translated, it gives CASSPRLAGALTGELFF.

This sequence joins TRBV11-2 and TRBJ2-4; possible D gene TRBD2, 7 bases. The CDR3 contains 12 residues. The germline V gene encodes CDR1 SGHAT and CDR2 FQNNGV. Deletions cut 5 bases from V and 9 bases from J, with 11 bases between. CDR3 in amino acids: CASSGGASIQYF. Here the CDR3 DNA reads TGTGCCAGCAGCGGGGGGGCCTCCATTCAGTACTTC.

The V call is TRBV7-3, the J call TRBJ2-2; 15 bases line up with TRBD2. CDR3 length: 18 amino acids. V lost 0 bases to trimming and J lost 1 base; unmatched junction nucleotides: 0. CDR1 SGHTA and CDR2 FQGTGA come from the germline V gene. The CDR3 region has the DNA TGTGCCAGCAGCTTAACGGGACTAGCGGGGGGGAACACCGGGGAGCTGTTTTTT. Translating it yields CASSLTGLAGGNTGELFF.

This clonotype has at least ten counts. The V gene is TRBV5-1, the J gene TRBJ1-2, with D possibly matching TRBD1 (5 bases). Germline V gene data show CDR1 as SGHRS and CDR2 as YFSETQ. V was pared by 7 bases and J by 2 bases, with 9 bases between. The CDR3 totals 12 residues. CDR3 sequence: CASGADNYGYTF. The CDR3 DNA follows: TGCGCCAGCGGGGCGGACAACTATGGCTACACCTTC. Filled out from reference TRBV5-1 and TRBJ1-2, the complete variable domain reads KAGVTQTPRYLIKTRGQQVTLSCSPISGHRSVSWYQQTPGQGLQFLFEYFSETQRNKGNFPGRFSGRQFSNSRSEMNVSTLELGDSALYLCASGADNYGYTFGSGTRLTVV.

This sequence joins TRBV20-1 and TRBJ2-6; D might be TRBD1 (5 bases). V shed 0 bases and J shed 3 bases, with 9 bases lying between them. The CDR3 has 15 amino acids. Germline values: CDR1 DFQATT, CDR2 SNEGSKA (reference sequence). The CDR3 DNA sequence: TGCAGTGCTAGAGAAGGGGCTCGTGGGGCCAACGTCCTGACTTTC. Residues: CSAREGARGANVLTF.

This clonotype was counted a few times. J is TRBJ2-5 and V is TRBV7-9; 12 bases are shared with TRBD1. Germline assignment: CDR1 SEHNR and CDR2 FQNEAQ (reference sequence). This CDR3 contains 17 residues. V trimming: 5 bases; J trimming: 5 bases; junction bases outside the gene matches: 12. CDR3 nucleotides: TGTGCCAGCAGCGCTCGCCGTCCGGGACAGGGGGCCGAGACCCAGTACTTC. Translation: CASSARRPGQGAETQYF.

As to this clonotype: Compared with germline, one end of the junction differs, possibly owing to a read error. This chain joins TRBV11-2 and TRBJ1-1; 8 bases fit TRBD1. This CDR3 comprises 17 residues. CDR1 and CDR2 (germline): SGHAT, FQNNGV. CDR3 DNA: TGTGCCAGCAGCTTGGTTAACAGGGGGTATATGAACACTGAAGCTTTATTT. Amino acids: CASSLVNRGYMNTEALF.

The rearrangement joins TRBV6-5 to TRBJ2-1; unclear D gene. V was trimmed by 6 bases and J by 1 base, leaving 34 bases between them. The germline V gene has CDR1 MNHEY and CDR2 SVGAGI. The CDR3 sequence is 22 residues long. CDR3 bases: TGTGCCAGCAGCCTCAGAGCAGCCGCCCTTTCACTTAGTGCAGTTTCCTACAATGAGCAGTTCTTC. Translation: CASSLRAAALSLSAVSYNEQFF.

This clonotype was counted only a few times. V gene TRBV20-1 combines with J gene TRBJ1-2; D may be TRBD1 (6 bases). The germline CDR1 and CDR2 sequences are DFQATT and SNEGSKA (reference sequence). V lost 2 bases, J lost 4 bases, and 17 bases lay in between. The length of the CDR3 is 15 residues. In nucleotides, the CDR3 is TGCAGTGCTAGACCCGCCAGGGGAGATATCTATGGCTACACCTTC. Its translation: CSARPARGDIYGYTF.

V usage is TRBV6-2 or TRBV6-3 and J usage is TRBJ2-2, with D possibly called TRBD1 or TRBD2 (6 bases each). Germline V gene data show CDR1 as MNHEY and CDR2 as SVGEGT. CDR3 length equals 17 residues. V was clipped by 8 bases and J by 4 bases, with 23 bases between them. The DNA of the CDR3 is TGTGCCAGCTCATTTAGGGGGGCCCTTGGACGCACCGGGGAGCTGTTTTTT. It specifies CASSFRGALGRTGELFF.

A remark on this clonotype: Sequence at one end of the junction differs from germline and may be a read error. The rearrangement joins TRBV7-9 to TRBJ1-1, with D uncertain. Per germline, CDR1 SEHNR and CDR2 FQNEAQ (reference sequence). This CDR3 spans 13 amino acids. The CDR3, as DNA: TGTGCCAGCAGCTTAGATGGGAACACTGAAGCTTTATTT. It translates to CASSLDGNTEALF. The full variable domain, with the rest looked up from reference TRBV7-9 and TRBJ1-1, is DTGVSQNPRHKITKRGQNVTFRCDPISEHNRLYWYRQTLGQGPEFLTYFQNEAQLEKSRLLSDRFSAERPKGSFSTLEIQRTEQGDSAMYLCASSLDGNTEALFGQGTRLTVV.

This clonotype was detected only a few times. The rearrangement uses TRBV18 and TRBJ2-7; D is ambiguous. V lost 0 bases to trimming and J lost 6 bases, with 9 bases between them. Germline CDR1 and CDR2: KGHSH and LQKENI. The CDR3 extends over 13 amino acids. The CDR3 loop reads CASSPPSLSEQYF. The CDR3 nucleotides are TGTGCCAGCTCACCACCGAGCCTTTCCGAGCAGTACTTC.

The chain combines TRBV6-2 or TRBV6-3 with TRBJ2-5; TRBD1 matches 11 bases. Germline CDR1 reads MNHEY; CDR2 reads SVGEGT. The CDR3 spans 16 residues. V dropped 4 bases and J dropped 5; count of bases not matched to a gene: 9. CDR3 coding DNA: TGTGCCAGCAGTTTTTCTCGGGACAGGGGGATGGAGACCCAGTACTTC. Protein: CASSFSRDRGMETQYF.

In its sample, this clonotype was seen once. This chain uses TRBV2 with TRBJ1-4, with 7 bases aligning to TRBD1. The germline V gene has CDR1 SNHLY and CDR2 FYNNEI. This CDR3 is 17 amino acids long. V lost 7 bases, J lost 6 bases, and 17 bases stayed unmatched. The CDR3 spells CASTRRQGWRPDEKLFF. The CDR3 region has the DNA TGTGCCAGCACCAGACGACAGGGTTGGAGACCAGATGAAAAACTGTTTTTT.

J is TRBJ1-5 and V is TRBV2, with D possibly being TRBD1 (5 bases). The CDR3 runs to 14 residues. Looked up from germline, CDR1 is SNHLY and CDR2 is FYNNEI. V lost 6 bases and J 2 bases, leaving 11 bases between the germline ends. The CDR3 region is CASRGDFGNQPQHF. The CDR3 DNA follows: TGTGCCAGCAGAGGGGATTTCGGCAATCAGCCCCAGCATTTT.

The gene calls are TRBV5-1 and TRBJ1-2; a possible D gene is TRBD1 (5 bases). The CDR3 covers 14 residues. CDR1 and CDR2 (germline): SGHRS, YFSETQ. Trimming stripped 0 bases from V and 8 bases from J, with 14 bases between. CDR3 DNA sequence: TGCGCCAGCAGCTTGGTAGGGGAAGCGAGGGGCTACACCTTC. Its protein product is CASSLVGEARGYTF.

This chain joins TRBV7-3 and TRBJ2-2; 9 nucleotides match TRBD1. The length of the CDR3 is 15 residues. The V segment lost 1 base and the J segment 5 bases; nucleotides outside the gene matches: 2. Germline V gene lookup returns CDR1 SGHTA and CDR2 FQGTGA. CDR3 sequence reads: CASSLSGTGTGELFF. DNA of the CDR3: TGTGCCAGCAGCTTAAGCGGGACAGGGACCGGGGAGCTGTTTTTT.

This clonotype was counted a few times. The CDR3 DNA sequence: TGCGCCAGCAGCCCTAGGGACAGCCCAGCCACCTACGAGCAGTACTTC. Its protein is CASSPRDSPATYEQYF. The gene calls are TRBV4-1 and TRBJ2-7; 7 bases match TRBD1. Germline loops: CDR1 MGHRA, CDR2 YSYEKL. The V segment lost 4 bases and the J segment 2 bases; nucleotides outside the gene matches: 11. The CDR3 consists of 16 residues.